This T cell receptor beta chain was identified during a study of spatial heterogeneity in lung cancer. TCRdb re-derived calls from the 5' RACE reads in MiXCR, one entry per CDR3 protein. This sample has under 15,000 distinct CDR3 sequences, with 5% to 5.5% found just once. CDR3 size: 14 residues. Trimming took off 5 bases at V and 2 bases at J, with 12 bases between the two ends. Germline V CDR1 and CDR2: SGHVS, FQNEAQ. The time point here: sample taken at primary tumor resection. TCRs were sequenced from unsorted whole RNA of tumor, nontumor lung or PBMC. This clonotype came up many times. For a library built for alpha chains, this beta chain is a stray read; little rests on its size.

The TCR was taken from a human donor with early-stage non-small cell lung cancer. This rearrangement joins TRBV7-8 to TRBJ1-2, with D uncertain. The sequencing used lung tumor tissue, collected at surgery. CDR3 coding DNA: TGTGCCAGCAGCCGCTTCGAGGGAAACTATGGCTACACCTTC. Translated: CASSRFEGNYGYTF.